The clone carrying this T cell receptor (beta chain) showed up just a few times. Antigen unknown. The sample originates from a study of CD8 T cells in ankylosing spondylitis. Study findings and constraints: Reportedly, disease-linked clones are significantly enriched in ankylosing spondylitis patients' matched synovial fluid. Earlier reports found some motif variants in synovial fluid and blood in reactive arthritis.

The CDR3 contains 15 residues. Trimming shortened V by 3 bases and J by 1 base, and 13 bases separated the two germline ends. Germline CDR1 MDHEN, CDR2 SYDVKM. TCRdb reanalysed the 5' RACE reads using MiXCR and keeps one entry per CDR3 protein. The sample has tens of thousands of distinct CDR3 sequences, 7.9% seen once. Sequencing input: blood. V is TRBV28 and J is TRBJ2-7, with D hard to call. The sequence was obtained from a male donor with ankylosing spondylitis or in good health (not recorded which). The CDR3 DNA reads as TGTGCCAGCAGTTTTTTTGCAGTAAGATCCTACGAGCAGTACTTC. It yields the protein CASSFFAVRSYEQYF.